The clone carrying this T cell receptor (beta chain) has ten or more counts. The sample comes from a study of type 1 regulatory T cells. About the research overall: T-allo10 is an in vitro-generated, Tr1-enriched CD4 T cell product specific for alloantigen.

With V trimmed by 5 bases and J by 6 bases, 9 bases remained unmatched. Germline lookup yields CDR1 DFQATT and CDR2 SNEGSKA (reference sequence). This CDR3 is 15 amino acids long. Using its own MiXCR run on the reads, TCRdb lists one record per CDR3 protein. The profile shows under 20,000 distinct CDR3 sequences, roughly 10% of them singletons. The source material was CD4+ T cells, either the whole sample or a sorted fraction (not recorded which). This rearrangement joins TRBV20-1 to TRBJ2-1; 11 bases are shared with TRBD2. This clonotype was obtained from a human donor in good health. The CDR3 sequence is CSAQERLAGTNEQFF. CDR3 DNA sequence: TGCAGTGCTCAAGAACGACTAGCGGGAACCAATGAGCAGTTCTTC.